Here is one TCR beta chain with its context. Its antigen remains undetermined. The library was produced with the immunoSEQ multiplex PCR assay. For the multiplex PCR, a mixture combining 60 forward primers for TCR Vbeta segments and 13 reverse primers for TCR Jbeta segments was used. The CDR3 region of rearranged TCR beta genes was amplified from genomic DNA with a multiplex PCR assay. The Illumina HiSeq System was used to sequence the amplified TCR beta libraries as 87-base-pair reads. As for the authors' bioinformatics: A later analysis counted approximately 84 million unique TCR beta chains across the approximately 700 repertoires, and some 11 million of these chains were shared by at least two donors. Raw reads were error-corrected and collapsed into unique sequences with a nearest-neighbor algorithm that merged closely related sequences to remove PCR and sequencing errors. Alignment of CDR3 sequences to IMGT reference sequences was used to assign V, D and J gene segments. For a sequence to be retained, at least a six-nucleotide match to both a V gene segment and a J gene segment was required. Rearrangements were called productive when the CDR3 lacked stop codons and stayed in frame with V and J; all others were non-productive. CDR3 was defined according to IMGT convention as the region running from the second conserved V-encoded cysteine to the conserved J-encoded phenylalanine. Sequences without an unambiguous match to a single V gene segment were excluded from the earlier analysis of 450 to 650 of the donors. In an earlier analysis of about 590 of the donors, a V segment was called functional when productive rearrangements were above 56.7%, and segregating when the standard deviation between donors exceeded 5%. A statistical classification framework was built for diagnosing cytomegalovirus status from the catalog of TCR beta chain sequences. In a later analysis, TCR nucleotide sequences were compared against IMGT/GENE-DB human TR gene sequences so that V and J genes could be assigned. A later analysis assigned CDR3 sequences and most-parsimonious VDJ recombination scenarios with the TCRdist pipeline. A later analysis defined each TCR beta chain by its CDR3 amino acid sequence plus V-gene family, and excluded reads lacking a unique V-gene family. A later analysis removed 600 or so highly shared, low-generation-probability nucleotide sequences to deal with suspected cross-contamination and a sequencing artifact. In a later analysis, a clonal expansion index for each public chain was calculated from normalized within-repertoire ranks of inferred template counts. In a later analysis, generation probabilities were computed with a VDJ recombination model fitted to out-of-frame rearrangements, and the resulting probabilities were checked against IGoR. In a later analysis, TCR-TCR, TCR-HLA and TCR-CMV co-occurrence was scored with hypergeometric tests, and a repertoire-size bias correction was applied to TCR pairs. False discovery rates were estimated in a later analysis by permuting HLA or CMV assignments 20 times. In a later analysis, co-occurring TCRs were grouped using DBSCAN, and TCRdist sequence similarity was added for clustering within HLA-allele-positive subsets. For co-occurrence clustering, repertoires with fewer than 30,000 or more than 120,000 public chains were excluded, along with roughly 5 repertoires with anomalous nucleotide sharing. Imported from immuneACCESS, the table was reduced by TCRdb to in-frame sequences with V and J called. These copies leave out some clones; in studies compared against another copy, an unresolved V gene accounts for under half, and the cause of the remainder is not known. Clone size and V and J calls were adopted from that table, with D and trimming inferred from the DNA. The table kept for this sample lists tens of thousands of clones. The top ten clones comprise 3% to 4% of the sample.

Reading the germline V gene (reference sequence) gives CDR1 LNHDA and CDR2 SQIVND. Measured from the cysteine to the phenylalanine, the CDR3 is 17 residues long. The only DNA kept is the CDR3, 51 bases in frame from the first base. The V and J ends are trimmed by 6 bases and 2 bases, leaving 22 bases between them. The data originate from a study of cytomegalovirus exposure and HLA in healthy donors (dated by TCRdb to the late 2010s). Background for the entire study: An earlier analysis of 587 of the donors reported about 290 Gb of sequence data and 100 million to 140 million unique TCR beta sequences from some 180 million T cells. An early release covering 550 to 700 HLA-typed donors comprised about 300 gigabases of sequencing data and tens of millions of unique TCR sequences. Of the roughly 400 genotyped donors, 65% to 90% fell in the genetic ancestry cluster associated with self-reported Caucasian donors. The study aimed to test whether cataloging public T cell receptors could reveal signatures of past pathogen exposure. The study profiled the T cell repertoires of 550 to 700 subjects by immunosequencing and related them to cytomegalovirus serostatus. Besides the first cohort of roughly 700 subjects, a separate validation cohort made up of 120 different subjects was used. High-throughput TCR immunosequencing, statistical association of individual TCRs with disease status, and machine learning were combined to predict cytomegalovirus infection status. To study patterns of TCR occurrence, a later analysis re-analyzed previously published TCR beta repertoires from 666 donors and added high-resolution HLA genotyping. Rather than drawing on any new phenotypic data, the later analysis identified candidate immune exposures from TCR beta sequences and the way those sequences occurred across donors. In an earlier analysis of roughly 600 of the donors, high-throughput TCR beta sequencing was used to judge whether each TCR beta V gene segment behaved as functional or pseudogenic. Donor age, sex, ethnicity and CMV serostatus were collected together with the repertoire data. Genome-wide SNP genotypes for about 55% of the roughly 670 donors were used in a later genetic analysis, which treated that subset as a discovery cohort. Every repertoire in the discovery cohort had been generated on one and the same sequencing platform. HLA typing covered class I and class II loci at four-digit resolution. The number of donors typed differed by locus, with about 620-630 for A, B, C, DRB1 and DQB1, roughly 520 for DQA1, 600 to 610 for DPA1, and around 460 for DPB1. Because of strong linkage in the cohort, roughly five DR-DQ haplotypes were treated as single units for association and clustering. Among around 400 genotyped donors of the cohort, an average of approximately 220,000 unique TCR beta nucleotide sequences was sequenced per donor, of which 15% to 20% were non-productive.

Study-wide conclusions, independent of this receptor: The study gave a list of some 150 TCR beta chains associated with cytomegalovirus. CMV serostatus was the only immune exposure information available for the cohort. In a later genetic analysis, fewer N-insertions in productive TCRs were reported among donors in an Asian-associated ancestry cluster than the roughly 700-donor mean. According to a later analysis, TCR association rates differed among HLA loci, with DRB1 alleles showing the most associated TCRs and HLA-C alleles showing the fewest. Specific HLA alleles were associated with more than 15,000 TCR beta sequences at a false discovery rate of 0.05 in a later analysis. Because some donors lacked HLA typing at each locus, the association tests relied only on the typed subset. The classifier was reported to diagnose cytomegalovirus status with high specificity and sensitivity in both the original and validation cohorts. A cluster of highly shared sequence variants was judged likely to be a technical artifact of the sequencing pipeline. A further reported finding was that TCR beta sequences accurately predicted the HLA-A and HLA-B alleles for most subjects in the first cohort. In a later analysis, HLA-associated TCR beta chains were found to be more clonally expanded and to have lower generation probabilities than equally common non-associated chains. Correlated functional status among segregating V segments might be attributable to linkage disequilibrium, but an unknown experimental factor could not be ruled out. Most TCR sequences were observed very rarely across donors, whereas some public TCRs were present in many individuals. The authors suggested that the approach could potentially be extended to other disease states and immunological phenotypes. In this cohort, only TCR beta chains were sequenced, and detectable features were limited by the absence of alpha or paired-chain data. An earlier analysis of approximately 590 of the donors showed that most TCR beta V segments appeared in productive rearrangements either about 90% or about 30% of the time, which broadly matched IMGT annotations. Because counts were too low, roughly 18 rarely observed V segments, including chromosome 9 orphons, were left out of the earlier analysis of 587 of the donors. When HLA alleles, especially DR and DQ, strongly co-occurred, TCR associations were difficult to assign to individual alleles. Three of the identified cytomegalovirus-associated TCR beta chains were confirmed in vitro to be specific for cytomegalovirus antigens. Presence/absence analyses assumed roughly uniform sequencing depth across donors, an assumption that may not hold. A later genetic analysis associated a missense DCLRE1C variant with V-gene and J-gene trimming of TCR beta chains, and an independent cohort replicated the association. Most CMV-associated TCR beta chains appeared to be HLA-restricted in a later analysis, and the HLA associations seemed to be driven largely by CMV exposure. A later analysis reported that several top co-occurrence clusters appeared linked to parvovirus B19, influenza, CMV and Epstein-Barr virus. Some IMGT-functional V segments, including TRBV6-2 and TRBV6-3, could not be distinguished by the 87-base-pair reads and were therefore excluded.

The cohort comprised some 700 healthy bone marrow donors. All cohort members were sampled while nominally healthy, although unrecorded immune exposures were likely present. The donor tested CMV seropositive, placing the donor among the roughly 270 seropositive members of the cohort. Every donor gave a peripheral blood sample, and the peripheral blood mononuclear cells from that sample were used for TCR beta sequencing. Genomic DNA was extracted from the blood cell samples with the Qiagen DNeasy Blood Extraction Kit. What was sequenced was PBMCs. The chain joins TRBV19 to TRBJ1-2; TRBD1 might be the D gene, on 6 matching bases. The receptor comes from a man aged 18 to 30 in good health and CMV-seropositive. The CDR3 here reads CASRGPPGASNNYGYTF. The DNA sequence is TGTGCCAGTAGAGGGCCGCCAGGGGCCTCAAACAACTATGGCTACACCTTC.